The rows below give T cell receptor beta chains drawn from one sample of a study of cytomegalovirus exposure and HLA in healthy donors. The method was immunoSEQ multiplex PCR; TCRdb's version includes in-frame clones alone and lacks a portion of them. The data contain some 150,000 clones, roughly 83% of them seen just once; the ten biggest clones take up under 4%. The material sequenced was PBMCs. The source of these receptors is a human donor in good health. CDR3s include the opening cysteine and the closing phenylalanine or tryptophan. The order of the fields is J gene, D gene, clone size, V gene, CDR3 protein, CDR3 DNA. The D gene is left open where the match is weak. Clone sizes are given selectively: once, few, many, or a class where the clone is expanded.

>TRBJ2-1|-|-|TRBV14
CASSQVSGEQFF
TGTGCCAGCAGCCAAGTTTCGGGTGAGCAGTTCTTC
>TRBJ1-1|-|-|TRBV19
CASSPPLLGGTEAFF
TGTGCCAGTAGTCCCCCGCTCCTGGGAGGCACTGAAGCTTTCTTT
>TRBJ2-1|-|once|TRBV6-5
CASSPLRYNEQFF
TGTGCCAGCAGTCCTCTACGGTACAATGAGCAGTTCTTC
>TRBJ1-6|-|-|TRBV5-1
CASSFQPDRDGALHF
TGCGCCAGCAGCTTTCAACCGGACCGCGACGGGGCCCTCCACTTT
>TRBJ1-4|-|-|TRBV5-1
CASSLAIGPAGGEKLFF
TGCGCCAGCAGCTTGGCTATAGGCCCTGCTGGCGGTGAAAAACTGTTTTTT
>TRBJ2-3|-|-|TRBV27
CASKFLSTDTQYF
TGTGCCAGCAAATTCCTTAGCACAGATACGCAGTATTTT
>TRBJ2-1|TRBD2|-|TRBV6-4
CASSVEAGGPYDEQFF
TGTGCCAGCAGTGTAGAAGCGGGAGGGCCGTATGATGAGCAGTTCTTC
>TRBJ1-5|-|-|TRBV27
CASTARGGRVGLNQPQHF
TGTGCCAGCACTGCTCGGGGGGGCAGGGTCGGATTAAATCAGCCCCAGCATTTT
>TRBJ1-1|-|-|TRBV14
CASSQGIGDNNPLEAFF
TGTGCCAGCAGCCAAGGGATCGGGGACAACAACCCGCTTGAAGCTTTCTTT
>TRBJ1-1|TRBD1|few|TRBV18
CASSPDRVNTEAFF
TGTGCCAGCTCCCCTGACAGGGTGAACACTGAAGCTTTCTTT
>TRBJ2-1|TRBD2|-|TRBV9
CASSGIAGGAYNEQFF
TGTGCCAGCAGTGGAATAGCGGGGGGGGCCTACAATGAGCAGTTCTTC
>TRBJ1-4|-|-|TRBV7-9
CASSPRGAANEKLFF
TGTGCCAGCAGCCCACGGGGGGCAGCTAATGAAAAACTGTTTTTT
>TRBJ2-1|TRBD1|-|TRBV27
CASSAQPGTGTRGEQFF
TGTGCCAGCAGTGCCCAACCCGGGACAGGGACTCGGGGTGAGCAGTTCTTC
>TRBJ2-7|TRBD1|-|TRBV11-1
CASSLGIGTGGYEQYF
TGTGCCAGCAGCTTAGGAATCGGGACAGGGGGCTACGAGCAGTACTTC
>TRBJ1-1|-|few|TRBV4-1
CASSHTKTVEGEAFF
TGCGCCAGCAGCCATACTAAGACGGTAGAGGGTGAAGCTTTCTTT
>TRBJ1-4|TRBD1|few|TRBV4-1
CASSQGVGTGVEKLFF
TGCGCCAGCAGCCAAGGGGTAGGGACAGGTGTTGAAAAACTGTTTTTT
>TRBJ1-2|-|-|TRBV4-2
CASSQDGLAYGYTF
TGTGCCAGCAGCCAAGATGGGCTGGCCTATGGCTACACCTTC
>TRBJ1-5|-|-|TRBV5-6
CASSLGVLGQEQPQHF
TGTGCCAGCAGCTTGGGGGTGTTGGGGCAGGAACAGCCCCAGCATTTT
>TRBJ1-2|-|-|TRBV6-5
CASRPSPSYGYTF
TGTGCCAGCAGACCCAGTCCCTCCTATGGCTACACCTTC
>TRBJ2-7|TRBD2|few|TRBV19
CASSIRTSGPYEQYF
TGTGCCAGTAGTATCCGGACTAGTGGCCCCTACGAGCAGTACTTC